This section outlines one TCR beta chain sequence together with its context. This entry belongs to a study of technical replicates of blood from a few donors. The CDR3 has 13 amino acids. Germline-derived CDR1 and CDR2 are MNHNS and SASEGT. V was clipped by 9 bases and J by 2 bases; unmatched bases: 7. The assay was immunoSEQ multiplex PCR, and TCRdb's table has in-frame clones only and misses some. The sample records over 90,000 clones, 95% being singletons. Sequencing input: T cells isolated from PBMCs. The chain employs TRBV6-1 and TRBJ2-7; 7 nucleotides agree with TRBD1. This TCR was sampled from a human donor in good health. The CDR3 spells CASNRDSPYEQYF. The CDR3 DNA sequence: TGTGCCAGTAATCGGGACAGCCCCTACGAGCAGTACTTC.